This TCR beta chain was identified in a study of beta chain features in type 1 diabetes. Study-level information: Patients shared similar age, gender and cell yields with healthy donors. There were approximately 100,000,000 sorted cells examined across all samples. The study's findings and limits: There was a moderate but significant shortening of TCRB CDR3s in all four CD4+ subsets of Type 1 diabetes patients.

Concerning this clone: Its antigen is unidentified.

The V gene lost 2 bases and the J gene lost 1 base, with 8 bases spanning the gap. Germline loops: CDR1 MDHEN, CDR2 SYDVKM. There are 14 residues in the CDR3. Of the isolated RNA, all was reverse transcribed, and so the sequenced material was expressed TCRB transcripts. The protocol was immunoSEQ multiplex PCR, while the TCRdb copy is restricted to in-frame clones and leaves out a portion. The profile covers 900,000 or so clones, with under 20% appearing a single time and around 0.02% taken by the ten largest. Input material: naive CD4+ T cells from blood. This receptor was identified in a woman between 18 and 29 years old in good health. The chain recombines TRBV28 with TRBJ1-1; a weak D match, TRBD1 (5 bases). The CDR3 is CASSLIGANTEAFF. Written as DNA, the CDR3 is TGTGCCAGCAGTTTAATCGGGGCGAACACTGAAGCTTTCTTT.